Shown below are 19 T cell receptor beta chains from a single sample sequenced in a study of CD8 T cells in Susac syndrome. Random hexamers were used to reverse transcribe about 0.5 to 1 ug of RNA. TCRdb ran MiXCR on the immunoSEQ multiplex PCR reads and lists one entry per CDR3 protein. The sample consists of approximately 190,000 distinct CDR3 sequences, approximately 95% of them appearing once. The sample taken for sequencing was CD8+ T cells from PBMCs. The source of these receptors is a human donor with Susac syndrome.

The chain couples TRBV25-1 to TRBJ1-1, with unresolved D. CDR1 and CDR2 from the germline V gene are MGHDK and SYGVNS. The CDR3 is made up of 16 amino acids. The V gene lost 1 base and the J gene lost 1 base, with 13 bases spanning the gap. CDR3 bases: TGTGCCAGCAGTGAATCTGAGGGCTTAGAGAACACTGAAGCTTTCTTT. Its protein is CASSESEGLENTEAFF.

V usage is TRBV12-3 or TRBV12-4 and J usage is TRBJ1-3, with D possibly matching TRBD1 (5 bases). V was cut by 6 bases and J by 0 bases, with 9 bases left in between. The CDR3 is 14 residues long. The CDR3 sequence is CASSIQGSGNTIYF. The CDR3 bases are TGTGCCAGCAGCATCCAGGGCTCTGGAAACACCATATATTTT.

The genes are TRBV5-6 and TRBJ1-1; 7 bases match TRBD1. Germline V lookup: CDR1 SGHDT, CDR2 YYEEEE. This CDR3 has 16 amino acids. Germline trimming cut 4 bases from V and 0 bases from J; bases unmatched to any gene: 9. The CDR3 nucleotides read TGTGCCAGCAGCCTAACCCTTGGACAGGTGAACACTGAAGCTTTCTTT. As protein: CASSLTLGQVNTEAFF.

The chain joins TRBV5-6 to TRBJ2-1, with 13 bases identical to TRBD2. Trimming at V came to 0 bases and at J to 8 bases, leaving 8 bases not matched to a gene. The CDR3 is 17 amino acids. Germline lookup yields CDR1 SGHDT and CDR2 YYEEEE. Here the CDR3 DNA reads TGTGCCAGCAGCTTGGGACTAGCGGGGGGCCTGATGGATGAGCAGTTCTTC. Translation gives CASSLGLAGGLMDEQFF.

The chain is built from TRBV30 and TRBJ2-2; unclear D gene. CDR3 length: 16 amino acids. Germline CDR1 GTSNPN, CDR2 SVGIG (reference sequence). V gave up 5 bases and J gave up 0 bases, with 16 bases separating them. This CDR3 is CAWDGGEFTNTGELFF. The CDR3 nucleotides are TGTGCCTGGGATGGTGGGGAATTTACGAACACCGGGGAGCTGTTTTTT.

The V gene is TRBV7-3, the J gene TRBJ2-7; 10 bases map to TRBD1. Per the germline V gene, CDR1 is SGHTA and CDR2 is FQGTGA. After removal of 6 bases from V and 6 bases from J, the junction contained 8 bases not matched to a gene. CDR3 length: 14 amino acids. CDR3 nucleotide sequence: TGTGCCAGCAGTCCATCCGGGACAGGGGTCGAGCAGTACTTC. This sequence encodes CASSPSGTGVEQYF.

The chain has TRBV20-1 and TRBJ2-7; D might be TRBD1 (8 bases). The CDR3 runs 14 residues. The germline V gene has CDR1 DFQATT and CDR2 SNEGSKA (reference sequence). V gave up 5 bases and J gave up 7 bases, with 21 bases separating them. This CDR3 reads CSAPYRGGPLEQYF. The CDR3 DNA follows: TGCAGTGCTCCCTACAGGGGGGGACCCCTAGAGCAGTACTTC.

This clonotype came up once. The rearrangement links TRBV2 to TRBJ2-2, with no clear D. The CDR3 contains 14 residues. The germline CDR1 and CDR2 sequences are SNHLY and FYNNEI. The V gene lost 1 base and the J gene lost 2 bases, with 5 bases spanning the gap. The CDR3 coding sequence is TGTGCCAGCAGTGAAGACAGTAACACCGGGGAGCTGTTTTTT. Translated: CASSEDSNTGELFF. Variable domain in full (rest from reference TRBV2 and TRBJ2-2): EPEVTQTPSHQVTQMGQEVILRCVPISNHLYFYWYRQILGQKVEFLVSFYNNEISEKSEIFDDQFSVERPDGSNFTLKIRSTKLEDSAMYFCASSEDSNTGELFFGEGSRLTVL.

The V gene is TRBV7-3, the J gene TRBJ2-2; 11 bases are a match to TRBD2. V trimming: 6 bases; J trimming: 7 bases; junction bases outside the gene matches: 7. Germline CDR1 and CDR2: SGHTA and FQGTGA. This CDR3 has 15 residues. CDR3 nucleotides: TGTGCCAGCAGGCCTACTAGCGGGAGAAGCGGGGAGCTGTTTTTT. Translating gives CASRPTSGRSGELFF.

The genes are TRBV9 and TRBJ2-1; D is possibly TRBD2 (5 bases). The CDR3 is made up of 14 amino acids. Germline V gene data show CDR1 as SGDLS and CDR2 as YYNGEE. V lost 1 base, J lost 9 bases, and 14 bases lay in between. CDR3 coding DNA: TGTGCCAGCAGCGTATCCGGGGTCTTGGGTGAGCAGTTCTTC. This codes for CASSVSGVLGEQFF.

The rearrangement uses TRBV9 and TRBJ2-1, with D hard to call. V lost 2 bases, J lost 8 bases, and 14 bases lay in between. The CDR3 runs 14 residues. Germline values: CDR1 SGDLS, CDR2 YYNGEE. The CDR3 nucleotides read TGTGCCAGCAGCGTCTCGGGCCTCCCGCATGAGCAGTTCTTC. Translating it yields CASSVSGLPHEQFF.

This clonotype has only one observation. This rearrangement joins TRBV27 to TRBJ2-1, with D possibly matching TRBD1 (5 bases). The CDR3 has 16 amino acids. Germline CDR1 MNHEY, CDR2 SMNVEV (reference sequence). The ends were cut back, 5 bases at V and 5 bases at J, with 19 bases in the middle. The CDR3 sequence: CASSQRGQLYHNEQFF. The CDR3 nucleotides are TGTGCCAGCAGTCAGAGAGGACAATTGTACCACAATGAGCAGTTCTTC.

This clonotype has a single count. The genes are TRBV5-4 and TRBJ2-5, with TRBD2 matching over 7 bases. The trim removed 4 bases at V and 5 bases at J, leaving 14 bases unmatched. The CDR3 is 16 residues long. Germline V gene sequence: CDR1 SGHNT, CDR2 YYREEE (reference sequence). DNA of the CDR3: TGTGCCAGCAGCGCCTCGGCGGCGGGAGTCCTGGAGACCCAGTACTTC. The encoded protein is CASSASAAGVLETQYF.

The V call is TRBV7-9, the J call TRBJ2-1, with unresolved D. This CDR3 is 14 amino acids long. Germline CDR1 and CDR2: SEHNR and FQNEAQ (reference sequence). Trimming cost V 5 bases and J 6 bases, with 14 bases left between them. As DNA, the CDR3 is TGTGCCAGCAGCCGGAGTTGGGATATCAATGAGCAGTTCTTC. As protein: CASSRSWDINEQFF.

J is TRBJ2-3 and V is TRBV15; 9 positions match TRBD2. The CDR3 extends over 17 amino acids. V dropped 5 bases and J dropped 3; count of bases not matched to a gene: 12. Germline-derived CDR1 and CDR2 are LNHNV and YYDKDF (reference sequence). The CDR3 sequence: CATSSLAGGGATDTQYF. DNA for the CDR3: TGTGCCACCAGCTCCCTGGCGGGCGGGGGGGCTACAGATACGCAGTATTTT.

CDR3 residues: CAISETGQGNTGELFF. As DNA, the CDR3 is TGTGCCATCAGTGAGACCGGACAGGGGAACACCGGGGAGCTGTTTTTT. V and J are TRBV10-3 and TRBJ2-2, with TRBD1 matching 8 bases. With V trimmed by 2 bases and J by 1 base, 3 bases remained unmatched. The CDR3 contains 16 residues. Germline loops: CDR1 ENHRY, CDR2 SYGVKD.

The V and J genes are TRBV12-3 or TRBV12-4 and TRBJ2-1; tentatively, D is TRBD2 (6 bases). CDR3 size: 15 residues. The germline V and J ends were trimmed by 6 bases and 8 bases, with 20 bases remaining between them. The CDR3 protein is CASRHPGTPGYEQFF. CDR3 in DNA: TGTGCCAGCAGACATCCCGGGACTCCCGGATATGAGCAGTTCTTC.

V is TRBV5-1 and J is TRBJ1-1; 9 nucleotides align to TRBD1. The germline V gene has CDR1 SGHRS and CDR2 YFSETQ. CDR3 length equals 16 residues. The V segment lost 4 bases and the J segment 11 bases; nucleotides outside the gene matches: 18. This CDR3 reads CASSPLGGTGNPEAFF. CDR3 nucleotides: TGCGCCAGCAGCCCCCTGGGGGGGACAGGGAATCCGGAGGCTTTCTTT.

This clonotype was seen only once. The chain uses TRBV6-1 and TRBJ2-2; no definite D call. The CDR3 covers 14 residues. Germline loops: CDR1 MNHNS, CDR2 SASEGT. V lost 2 bases to trimming and J lost 4 bases, with 8 bases between them. This CDR3 reads CASSEFQSTGELFF. As DNA, the CDR3 is TGTGCCAGCAGTGAATTCCAGTCCACCGGGGAGCTGTTTTTT.